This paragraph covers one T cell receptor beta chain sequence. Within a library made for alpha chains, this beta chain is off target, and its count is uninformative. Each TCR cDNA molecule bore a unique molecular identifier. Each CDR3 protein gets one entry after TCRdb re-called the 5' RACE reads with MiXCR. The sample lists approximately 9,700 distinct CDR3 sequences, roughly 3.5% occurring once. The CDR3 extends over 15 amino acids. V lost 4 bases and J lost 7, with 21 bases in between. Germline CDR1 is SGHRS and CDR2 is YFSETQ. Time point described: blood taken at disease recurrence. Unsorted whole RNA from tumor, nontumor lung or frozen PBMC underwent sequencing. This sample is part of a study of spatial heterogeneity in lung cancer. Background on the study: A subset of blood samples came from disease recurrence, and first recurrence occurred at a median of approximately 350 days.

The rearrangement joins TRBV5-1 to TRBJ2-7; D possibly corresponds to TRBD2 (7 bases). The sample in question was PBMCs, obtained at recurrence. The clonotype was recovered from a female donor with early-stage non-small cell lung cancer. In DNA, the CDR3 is TGCGCCAGCAGCCCAACAGACCGGGGGGCAGGGGAGCAGTACTTC. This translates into CASSPTDRGAGEQYF. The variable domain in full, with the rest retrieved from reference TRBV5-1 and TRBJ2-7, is KAGVTQTPRYLIKTRGQQVTLSCSPISGHRSVSWYQQTPGQGLQFLFEYFSETQRNKGNFPGRFSGRQFSNSRSEMNVSTLELGDSALYLCASSPTDRGAGEQYFGPGTRLTVT.